Described below is a single T cell receptor beta chain sequence and its context. Noted treatment: preoperative locoregional IRX-2 cytokine immunotherapy. Patients received preoperative, locoregional IRX-2 cytokine immunotherapy in a phase Ib study. The source of the sample is a study of preoperative IRX-2 immunotherapy in early breast cancer. The CDR3 runs to 14 residues. Deletions cut 9 bases from V and 6 bases from J, with 17 bases between. Germline V gene data show CDR1 as SNHLY and CDR2 as FYNNEI. Produced via immunoSEQ multiplex PCR; TCRdb's table is partial and in-frame only. The sample lists under 45,000 clones; about 95% were seen once.

The starting material was tumor tissue, obtained after IRX-2 immunotherapy. The chain is built from TRBV2 and TRBJ2-2; D possibly uses TRBD1 or TRBD2 (6 bases each). The receptor comes from a human donor with breast cancer. CDR3 DNA sequence: TGTGCCAGTAACGATAACGGGGGCCCCGGGGAGCTGTTTTTT. Its translation is CASNDNGGPGELFF.